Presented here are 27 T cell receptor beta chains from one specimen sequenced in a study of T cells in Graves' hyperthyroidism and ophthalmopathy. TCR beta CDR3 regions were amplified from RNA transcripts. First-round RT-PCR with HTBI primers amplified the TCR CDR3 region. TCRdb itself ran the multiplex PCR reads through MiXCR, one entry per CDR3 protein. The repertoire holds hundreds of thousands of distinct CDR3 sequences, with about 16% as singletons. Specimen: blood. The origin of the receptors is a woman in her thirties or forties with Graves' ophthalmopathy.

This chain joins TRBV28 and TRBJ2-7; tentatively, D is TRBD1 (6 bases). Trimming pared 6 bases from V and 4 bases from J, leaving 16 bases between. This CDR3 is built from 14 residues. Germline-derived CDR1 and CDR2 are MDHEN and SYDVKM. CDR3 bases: TGTGCCAGCAGCGAAGGACAGATTCTTTACGAGCAGTACTTC. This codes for CASSEGQILYEQYF.

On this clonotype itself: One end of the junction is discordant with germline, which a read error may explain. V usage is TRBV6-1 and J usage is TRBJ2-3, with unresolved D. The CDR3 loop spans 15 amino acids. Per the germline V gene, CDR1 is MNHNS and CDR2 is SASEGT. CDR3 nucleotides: TGTGCCAGCAGGGAAGACTTTTTTGGGACAGATACGCAGTATTTT. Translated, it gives CASREDFFGTDTQYF.

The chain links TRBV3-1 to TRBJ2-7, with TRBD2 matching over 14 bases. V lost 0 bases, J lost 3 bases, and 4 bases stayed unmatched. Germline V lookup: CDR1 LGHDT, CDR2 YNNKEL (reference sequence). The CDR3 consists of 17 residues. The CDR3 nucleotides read TGTGCCAGCAGCCAAGACCGACTAGCGGGAGGGATCTACGAGCAGTACTTC. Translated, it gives CASSQDRLAGGIYEQYF.

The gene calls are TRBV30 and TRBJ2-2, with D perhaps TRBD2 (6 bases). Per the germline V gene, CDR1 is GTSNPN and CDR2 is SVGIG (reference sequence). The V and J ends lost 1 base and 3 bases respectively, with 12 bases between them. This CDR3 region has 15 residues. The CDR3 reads CAWSGGGTHTGELFF. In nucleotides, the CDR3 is TGTGCCTGGAGTGGTGGAGGGACTCACACCGGGGAGCTGTTTTTT.

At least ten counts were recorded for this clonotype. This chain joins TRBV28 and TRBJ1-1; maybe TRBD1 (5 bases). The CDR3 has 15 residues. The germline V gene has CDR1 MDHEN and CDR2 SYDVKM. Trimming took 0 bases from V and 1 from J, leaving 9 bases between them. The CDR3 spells CASSLWGEGNTEAFF. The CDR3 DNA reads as TGTGCCAGCAGTTTATGGGGGGAGGGGAACACTGAAGCTTTCTTT.

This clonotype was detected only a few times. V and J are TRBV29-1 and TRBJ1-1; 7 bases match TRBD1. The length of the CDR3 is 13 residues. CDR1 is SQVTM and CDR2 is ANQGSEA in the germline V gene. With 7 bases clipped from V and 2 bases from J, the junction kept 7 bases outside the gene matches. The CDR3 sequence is CSAGDSGNTEAFF. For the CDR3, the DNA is TGCAGCGCTGGGGACAGCGGTAACACTGAAGCTTTCTTT. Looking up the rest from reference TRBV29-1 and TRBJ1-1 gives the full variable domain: SAVISQKPSRDICQRGTSLTIQCQVDSQVTMMFWYRQQPGQSLTLIATANQGSEATYESGFVIDKFPISRPNLTFSTLTVSNMSPEDSSIYLCSAGDSGNTEAFFGQGTRLTVV.

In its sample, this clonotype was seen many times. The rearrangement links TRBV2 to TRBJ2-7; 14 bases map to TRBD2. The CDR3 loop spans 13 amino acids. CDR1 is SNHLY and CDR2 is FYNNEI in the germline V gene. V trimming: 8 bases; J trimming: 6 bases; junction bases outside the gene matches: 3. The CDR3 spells CASGTSGSSEQYF. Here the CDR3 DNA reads TGTGCCAGCGGGACTAGCGGGAGTAGCGAGCAGTACTTC.

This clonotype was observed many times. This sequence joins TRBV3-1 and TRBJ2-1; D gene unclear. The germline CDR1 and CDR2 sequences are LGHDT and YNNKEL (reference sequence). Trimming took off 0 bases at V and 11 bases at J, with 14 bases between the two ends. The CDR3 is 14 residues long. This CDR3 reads CASSQELVRGKQFF. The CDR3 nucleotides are TGTGCCAGCAGCCAAGAATTAGTGCGTGGGAAGCAGTTCTTC.

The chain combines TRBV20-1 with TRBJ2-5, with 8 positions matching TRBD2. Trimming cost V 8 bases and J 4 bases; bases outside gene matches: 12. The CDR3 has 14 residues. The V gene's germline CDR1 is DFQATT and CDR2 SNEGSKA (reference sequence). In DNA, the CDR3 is TGCAGTTCGAGGCAGTCCGGGAGGGGAGAGACCCAGTACTTC. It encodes CSSRQSGRGETQYF.

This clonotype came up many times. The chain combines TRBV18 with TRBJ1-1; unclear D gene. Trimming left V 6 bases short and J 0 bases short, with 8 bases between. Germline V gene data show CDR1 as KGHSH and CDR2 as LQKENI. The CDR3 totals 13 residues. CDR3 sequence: CASSSGVNTEAFF. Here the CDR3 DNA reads TGTGCCAGCTCTTCCGGGGTGAACACTGAAGCTTTCTTT.

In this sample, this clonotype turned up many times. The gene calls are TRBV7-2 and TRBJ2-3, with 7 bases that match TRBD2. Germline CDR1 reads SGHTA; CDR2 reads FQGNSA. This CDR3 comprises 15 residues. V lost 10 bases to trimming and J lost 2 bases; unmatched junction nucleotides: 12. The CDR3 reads CAIPPRLAPTDTQYF. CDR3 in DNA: TGTGCCATCCCACCTCGACTAGCCCCCACAGATACGCAGTATTTT.

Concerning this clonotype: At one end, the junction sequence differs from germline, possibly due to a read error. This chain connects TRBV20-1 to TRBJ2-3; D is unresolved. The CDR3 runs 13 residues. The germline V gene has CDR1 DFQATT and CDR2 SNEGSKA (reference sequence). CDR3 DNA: TGCAGTGCATTGGACCCCAACGCAGATACGCGGTATTTT. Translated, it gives CSALDPNADTRYF.

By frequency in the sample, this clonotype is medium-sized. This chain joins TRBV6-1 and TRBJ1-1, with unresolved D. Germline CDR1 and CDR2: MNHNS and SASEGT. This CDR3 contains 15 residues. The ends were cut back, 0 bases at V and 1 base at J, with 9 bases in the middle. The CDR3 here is CASSEASTENTEAFF. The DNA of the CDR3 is TGTGCCAGCAGTGAAGCCTCGACGGAGAACACTGAAGCTTTCTTT.

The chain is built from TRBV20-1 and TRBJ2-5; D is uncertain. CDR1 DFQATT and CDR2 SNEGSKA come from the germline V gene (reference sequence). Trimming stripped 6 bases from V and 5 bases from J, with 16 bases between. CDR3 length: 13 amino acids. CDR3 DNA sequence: TGCAGTGCCTACCACACGGCGTCGGAGACCCAGTACTTC. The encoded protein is CSAYHTASETQYF.

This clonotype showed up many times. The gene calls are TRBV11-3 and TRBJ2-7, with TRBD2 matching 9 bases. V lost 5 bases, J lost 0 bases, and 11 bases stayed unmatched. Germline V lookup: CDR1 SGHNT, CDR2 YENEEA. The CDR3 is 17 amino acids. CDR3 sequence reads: CASSQPSGVLSSYEQYF. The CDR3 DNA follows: TGTGCCAGCAGCCAGCCTAGCGGGGTCTTAAGCTCCTACGAGCAGTACTTC.

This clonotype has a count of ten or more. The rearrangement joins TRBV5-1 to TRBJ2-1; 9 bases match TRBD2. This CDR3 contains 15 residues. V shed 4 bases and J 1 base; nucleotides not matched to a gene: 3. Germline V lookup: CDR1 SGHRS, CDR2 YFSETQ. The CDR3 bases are TGCGCCAGCAGCACGACTAGCGGTTCCTACAATGAGCAGTTCTTC. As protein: CASSTTSGSYNEQFF.

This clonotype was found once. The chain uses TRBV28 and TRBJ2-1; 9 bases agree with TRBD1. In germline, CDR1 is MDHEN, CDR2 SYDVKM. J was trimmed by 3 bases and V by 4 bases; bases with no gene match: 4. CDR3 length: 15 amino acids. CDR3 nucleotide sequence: TGTGCCAGCAGTTCAGGGGGACAGGGCTACAATGAGCAGTTCTTC. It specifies CASSSGGQGYNEQFF.

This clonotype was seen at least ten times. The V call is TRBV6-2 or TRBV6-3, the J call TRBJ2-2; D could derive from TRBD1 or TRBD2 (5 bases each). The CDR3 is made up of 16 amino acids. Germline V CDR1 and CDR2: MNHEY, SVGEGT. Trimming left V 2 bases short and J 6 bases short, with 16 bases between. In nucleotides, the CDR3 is TGTGCCAGCAGTTACCCTCTGGGGCGAGGGGCCGGGGAGCTGTTTTTT. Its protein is CASSYPLGRGAGELFF.

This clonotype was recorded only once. CDR3 bases: TGTGCCAGCAGAGCCCCTAGCGGGAGAGGGGGGTGGGGGGATGAGCAGTTCTTC. This sequence encodes CASRAPSGRGGWGDEQFF. The chain employs TRBV28 and TRBJ2-1; 10 nucleotides align to TRBD2. Germline lookup yields CDR1 MDHEN and CDR2 SYDVKM. The junction had 19 bases not matched to a gene; V was cut back by 6 bases and J by 8 bases. The CDR3 sequence is 18 residues long.

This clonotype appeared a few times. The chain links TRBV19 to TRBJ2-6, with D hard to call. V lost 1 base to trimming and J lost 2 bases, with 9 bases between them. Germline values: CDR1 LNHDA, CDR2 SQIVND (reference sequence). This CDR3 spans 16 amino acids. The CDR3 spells CASSIVGLAGANVLTF. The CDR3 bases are TGTGCCAGTAGTATAGTGGGTTTGGCTGGGGCCAACGTCCTGACTTTC.

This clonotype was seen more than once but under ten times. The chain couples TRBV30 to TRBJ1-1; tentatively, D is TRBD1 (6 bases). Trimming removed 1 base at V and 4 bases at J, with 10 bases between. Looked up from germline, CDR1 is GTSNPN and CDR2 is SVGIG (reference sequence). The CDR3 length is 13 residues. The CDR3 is CAWSGGAVTEAFF. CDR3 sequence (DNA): TGTGCCTGGAGTGGGGGGGCGGTCACTGAAGCTTTCTTT.

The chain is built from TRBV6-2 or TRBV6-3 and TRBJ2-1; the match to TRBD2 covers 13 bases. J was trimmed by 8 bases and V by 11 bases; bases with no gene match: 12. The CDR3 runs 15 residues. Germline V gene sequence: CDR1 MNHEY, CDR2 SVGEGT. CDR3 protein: CAGGVGTSGIDEQFF. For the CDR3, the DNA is TGTGCCGGCGGCGTCGGGACTAGCGGGATCGATGAGCAGTTCTTC.

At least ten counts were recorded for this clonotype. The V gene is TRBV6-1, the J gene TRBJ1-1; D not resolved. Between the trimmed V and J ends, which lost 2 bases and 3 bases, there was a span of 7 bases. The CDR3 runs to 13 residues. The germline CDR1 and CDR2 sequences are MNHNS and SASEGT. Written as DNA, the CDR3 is TGTGCCAGCAGTGAAAGAGGGTACACTGAAGCTTTCTTT. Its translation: CASSERGYTEAFF.

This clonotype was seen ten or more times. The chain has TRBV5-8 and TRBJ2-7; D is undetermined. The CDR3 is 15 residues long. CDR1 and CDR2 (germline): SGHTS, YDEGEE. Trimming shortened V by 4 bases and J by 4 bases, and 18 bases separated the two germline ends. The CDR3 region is CASSPISDLGYEQYF. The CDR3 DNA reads TGTGCCAGCAGCCCAATTTCGGATTTGGGGTACGAGCAGTACTTC.

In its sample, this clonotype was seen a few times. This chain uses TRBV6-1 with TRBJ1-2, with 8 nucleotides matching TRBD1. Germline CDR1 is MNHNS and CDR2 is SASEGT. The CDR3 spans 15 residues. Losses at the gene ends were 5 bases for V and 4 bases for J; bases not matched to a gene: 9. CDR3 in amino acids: CASSHLAGGVYGYTF. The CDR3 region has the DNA TGTGCCAGCAGTCACCTGGCAGGGGGCGTCTATGGCTACACCTTC.

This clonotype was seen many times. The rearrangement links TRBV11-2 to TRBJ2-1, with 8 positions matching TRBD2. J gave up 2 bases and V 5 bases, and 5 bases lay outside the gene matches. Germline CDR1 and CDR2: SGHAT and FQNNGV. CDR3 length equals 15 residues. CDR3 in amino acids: CASSTTTSAYNEQFF. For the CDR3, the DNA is TGTGCCAGCAGCACCACGACTAGCGCCTACAATGAGCAGTTCTTC.

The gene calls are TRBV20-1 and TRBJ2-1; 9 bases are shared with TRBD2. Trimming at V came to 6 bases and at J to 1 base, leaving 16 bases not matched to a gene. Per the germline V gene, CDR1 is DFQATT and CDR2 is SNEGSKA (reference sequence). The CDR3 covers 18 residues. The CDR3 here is CSAPGQRGGGASYNEQFF. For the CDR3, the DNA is TGCAGTGCCCCAGGCCAGAGAGGCGGGGGGGCATCCTACAATGAGCAGTTCTTC.